This passage covers 21 T cell receptor beta chains from one sample sequenced in a study of T cell responses to AZD1222 COVID-19 vaccine. Clones were sequenced by immunoSEQ multiplex PCR, and TCRdb holds only the in-frame ones, with some missing. The sample has around 140,000 clones, around 94% seen once. The specimen comprised peripheral blood, sampled after recovery from COVID-19. These receptor sequences come from an adult who had recovered from COVID-19.

The chain has TRBV6-5 and TRBJ2-1, with 9 nucleotides matching TRBD2. There are 16 residues in the CDR3. Trimming at V came to 0 bases and at J to 7 bases, leaving 7 bases not matched to a gene. The germline V gene encodes CDR1 MNHEY and CDR2 SVGAGI. In nucleotides, the CDR3 is TGTGCCAGCAGTTACTCGAGAGCGGGAGGTGGTAATGAGCAGTTCTTC. It encodes CASSYSRAGGGNEQFF.

V usage is TRBV5-4 and J usage is TRBJ2-3; TRBD1 might be the D (7 bases). This CDR3 comprises 14 residues. In germline, CDR1 is SGHNT, CDR2 YYREEE (reference sequence). V was trimmed by 4 bases and J by 4 bases, leaving 13 bases between them. CDR3 sequence (DNA): TGTGCCAGCAGCGCGGGGACAGCTCCAGATACGCAGTATTTT. This translates into CASSAGTAPDTQYF.

Remarks on this clone: This same CDR3 is encoded by further DNA sequences in the sample. The chain couples TRBV27 to TRBJ2-7; D gene uncertain. This CDR3 contains 11 residues. Trimming shortened V by 4 bases and J by 1 base, and 2 bases separated the two germline ends. The germline gives CDR1 MNHEY, CDR2 SMNVEV (reference sequence). The CDR3 reads CASSSSYEQYF. CDR3 bases: TGTGCCAGCAGTTCATCCTACGAGCAGTACTTC.

The V and J genes are TRBV6-5 and TRBJ2-5; 8 positions agree with TRBD2. The V gene end was trimmed by 2 bases and the J gene end by 5 bases; junction bases not matched to a gene: 4. CDR3 length: 14 amino acids. CDR1 and CDR2 (germline): MNHEY, SVGAGI. This CDR3 is CASSYRREGETQYF. For the CDR3, the DNA is TGTGCCAGCAGTTACAGACGGGAGGGGGAGACCCAGTACTTC.

This chain uses TRBV28 with TRBJ2-7; D possibly corresponds to TRBD1 (6 bases). The CDR3 is 16 amino acids. Trimming pared 3 bases from V and 3 bases from J, leaving 18 bases between. CDR1 is MDHEN, CDR2 SYDVKM, per germline. DNA of the CDR3: TGTGCCAGCAGTTTCAGTGGGGGCAGGACTCTCTACGAGCAGTACTTC. It specifies CASSFSGGRTLYEQYF. The full variable domain, in which reference TRBV28 and TRBJ2-7 provide the parts outside the CDR3, is DVKVTQSSRYLVKRTGEKVFLECVQDMDHENMFWYRQDPGLGLRLIYFSYDVKMKEKGDIPEGYSVSREKKERFSLILESASTNQTSMYLCASSFSGGRTLYEQYFGPGTRLTVT.

The J gene is TRBJ1-2, the V gene TRBV4-1; 7 bases are a match to TRBD1. The CDR3 totals 15 residues. V trimming: 0 bases; J trimming: 3 bases; junction bases outside the gene matches: 4. CDR1 is MGHRA, CDR2 YSYEKL, per germline. CDR3 sequence (DNA): TGCGCCAGCAGCCAAGAGATTGACAGGGACTATGGCTACACCTTC. Residues: CASSQEIDRDYGYTF.

CDR3 in DNA: TGTGCCAGCAGTTATCGCCCGACAGGGAGGGATCAGCCCCAGCATTTT. Translating it yields CASSYRPTGRDQPQHF. This chain links TRBV6-6 with TRBJ1-5; 7 nucleotides match TRBD1. The CDR3 is 16 amino acids. J gave up 5 bases and V 3 bases, and 10 bases lay outside the gene matches. Germline V lookup: CDR1 MNHNY, CDR2 SVGAGI (reference sequence).

V and J are TRBV9 and TRBJ1-1, with unresolved D. Trimming took off 2 bases at V and 4 bases at J, with 9 bases between the two ends. The V gene's germline CDR1 is SGDLS and CDR2 YYNGEE. This CDR3 has 13 residues. The CDR3 bases are TGTGCCAGCAGCGTCCATCTGGGCACTGAAGCTTTCTTT. This codes for CASSVHLGTEAFF.

The rearrangement uses TRBV2 and TRBJ2-1; TRBD1 is a possible D gene (5 bases). V was pared by 7 bases and J by 2 bases, with 15 bases between. Germline CDR1 reads SNHLY; CDR2 reads FYNNEI. The CDR3 length is 15 residues. The CDR3 is CASKEQGTPYNEQFF. CDR3 bases: TGTGCCAGCAAAGAGCAGGGCACCCCCTACAATGAGCAGTTCTTC.

This clone has just one count. As DNA, the CDR3 is TGTGCCAGTAGTGTGACAGGGGGCCCCGAGGCCGAAAAACTGTTTTTT. Translating gives CASSVTGGPEAEKLFF. The chain carries TRBV19 and TRBJ1-4; the match to TRBD1 covers 10 bases. Losses at the gene ends were 5 bases for V and 8 bases for J; bases not matched to a gene: 11. Per germline, CDR1 LNHDA and CDR2 SQIVND (reference sequence). The length of the CDR3 is 16 residues.

The V call is TRBV4-1, the J call TRBJ2-2; 9 bases map to TRBD1. V dropped 4 bases and J dropped 0; count of bases not matched to a gene: 9. Germline CDR1 MGHRA, CDR2 YSYEKL. The CDR3 loop spans 18 amino acids. CDR3 protein: CASSPTGTGFANTGELFF. The CDR3 nucleotides are TGCGCCAGCAGCCCTACTGGGACAGGGTTTGCGAACACCGGGGAGCTGTTTTTT.

J is TRBJ2-3 and V is TRBV4-1, with D perhaps matching TRBD1 (7 bases). From germline, CDR1 is MGHRA and CDR2 YSYEKL. V was cut by 0 bases and J by 3 bases, with 16 bases left in between. The CDR3 runs to 17 residues. CDR3 sequence reads: CASSQDRRGRETDTQYF. CDR3 in DNA: TGCGCCAGCAGCCAAGATAGGAGGGGGCGTGAGACAGATACGCAGTATTTT.

The genes are TRBV4-1 and TRBJ2-3; D uncertain. V lost 1 base, J lost 0 bases, and 8 bases lay in between. The CDR3 is 15 amino acids. The germline V gene encodes CDR1 MGHRA and CDR2 YSYEKL. Written as DNA, the CDR3 is TGCGCCAGCAGCCAAGTTCAGTTTAGCACAGATACGCAGTATTTT. Translation gives CASSQVQFSTDTQYF.

Points on this clone: The junction does not match germline at one end; this may be a read error. The V gene is TRBV7-7, the J gene TRBJ2-1; D is perhaps TRBD2 (6 bases). CDR3 size: 14 residues. The germline V gene encodes CDR1 SSHAT and CDR2 FNYEAQ (reference sequence). This CDR3 reads CASSPAAGTFPQFF. In DNA form, the CDR3 reads TGTGCTAGCAGCCCCGCCGCGGGGACCTTCCCCCAGTTCTTC.

This chain uses TRBV6-5 with TRBJ2-4; TRBD1 agrees at 9 bases. This CDR3 is 16 amino acids long. With V trimmed by 0 bases and J by 7 bases, 7 bases remained unmatched. From germline, CDR1 is MNHEY and CDR2 SVGAGI. As DNA, the CDR3 is TGTGCCAGCAGTTACTCAGCCGGGACAGGGATGAACATTCAGTACTTC. Translating it yields CASSYSAGTGMNIQYF.

V is TRBV29-1 and J is TRBJ2-1; D uncertain. The V end lost 4 bases, the J end lost 6 bases, and 7 bases lay between the germline ends. From germline, CDR1 is SQVTM and CDR2 ANQGSEA. The CDR3 totals 11 residues. DNA of the CDR3: TGCAGCGTTGTAGTAATCAATGAGCAGTTCTTC. This codes for CSVVVINEQFF.

The V and J genes are TRBV9 and TRBJ2-7, with D hard to call. Germline V CDR1 and CDR2: SGDLS, YYNGEE. The V end was cut by 4 bases, the J end by 1 base, with 9 bases between. The CDR3 length is 13 residues. The CDR3 protein is CASSPGPSYEQYF. CDR3 nucleotide sequence: TGTGCCAGCAGCCCGGGCCCGTCCTACGAGCAGTACTTC.

The chain carries TRBV2 and TRBJ2-5; possible D gene TRBD2, 6 bases. There are 13 residues in the CDR3. In germline, CDR1 is SNHLY, CDR2 FYNNEI. The V end lost 10 bases, the J end lost 4 bases, and 16 bases lay between the germline ends. As DNA, the CDR3 is TGTGCCACCGAGAGGAGGGGATCAGAGACCCAGTACTTC. This encodes CATERRGSETQYF.

The J gene is TRBJ2-2, the V gene TRBV5-1, with no clear D. This CDR3 spans 15 amino acids. Germline V gives CDR1 SGHRS, CDR2 YFSETQ. V lost 0 bases to trimming and J lost 4 bases, with 10 bases between them. CDR3 coding DNA: TGCGCCAGCAGCTTGGAGGGTAGAGTCACCGGGGAGCTGTTTTTT. Amino acid sequence: CASSLEGRVTGELFF.

This clone was picked up one time. The rearrangement links TRBV5-1 to TRBJ2-7; TRBD1 might be the D (6 bases). This CDR3 has 15 amino acids. With 4 bases removed from V and 6 bases from J, the gap between germline ends came to 20 bases. Germline-derived CDR1 and CDR2 are SGHRS and YFSETQ. CDR3 residues: CASSQTGARRFEQYF. The DNA for the CDR3 is TGCGCCAGCAGCCAGACAGGTGCCCGCCGTTTCGAGCAGTACTTC.

The count of this clone is one. The chain carries TRBV2 and TRBJ2-4; no clear D. CDR1 is SNHLY, CDR2 FYNNEI, per germline. V was cut by 5 bases and J by 0 bases, with 5 bases left in between. This CDR3 is built from 13 residues. CDR3 nucleotides: TGTGCCAGCAGTTGGGAAGCCAAAAACATTCAGTACTTC. It translates to CASSWEAKNIQYF. Based on the CDR3 plus reference TRBV2 and TRBJ2-4, the full variable domain is EPEVTQTPSHQVTQMGQEVILRCVPISNHLYFYWYRQILGQKVEFLVSFYNNEISEKSEIFDDQFSVERPDGSNFTLKIRSTKLEDSAMYFCASSWEAKNIQYFGAGTRLSVL.